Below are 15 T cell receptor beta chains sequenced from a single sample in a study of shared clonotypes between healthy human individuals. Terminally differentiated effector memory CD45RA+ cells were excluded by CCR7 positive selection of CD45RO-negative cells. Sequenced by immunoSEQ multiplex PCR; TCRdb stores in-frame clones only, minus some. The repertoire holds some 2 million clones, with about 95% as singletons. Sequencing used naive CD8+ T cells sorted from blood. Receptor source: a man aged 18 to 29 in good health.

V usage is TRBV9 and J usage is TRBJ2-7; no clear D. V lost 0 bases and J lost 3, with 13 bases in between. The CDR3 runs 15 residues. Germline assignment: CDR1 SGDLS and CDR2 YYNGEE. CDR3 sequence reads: CASSVGVVSSYEQYF. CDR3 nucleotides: TGTGCCAGCAGCGTAGGAGTGGTTAGTAGCTACGAGCAGTACTTC.

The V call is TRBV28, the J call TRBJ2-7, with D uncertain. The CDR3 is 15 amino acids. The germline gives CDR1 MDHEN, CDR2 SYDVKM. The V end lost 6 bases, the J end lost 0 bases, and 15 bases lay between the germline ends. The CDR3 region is CASRPSGLLSYEQYF. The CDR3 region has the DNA TGTGCCAGCAGGCCCTCGGGCCTCCTCTCCTACGAGCAGTACTTC.

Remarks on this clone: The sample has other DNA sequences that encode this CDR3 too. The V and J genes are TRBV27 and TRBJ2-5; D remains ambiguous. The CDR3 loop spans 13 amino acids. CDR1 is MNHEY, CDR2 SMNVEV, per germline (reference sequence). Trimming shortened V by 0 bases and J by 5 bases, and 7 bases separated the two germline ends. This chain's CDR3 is CASSLSGRETQYF. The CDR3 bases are TGTGCCAGCAGTTTATCGGGTCGGGAGACCCAGTACTTC.

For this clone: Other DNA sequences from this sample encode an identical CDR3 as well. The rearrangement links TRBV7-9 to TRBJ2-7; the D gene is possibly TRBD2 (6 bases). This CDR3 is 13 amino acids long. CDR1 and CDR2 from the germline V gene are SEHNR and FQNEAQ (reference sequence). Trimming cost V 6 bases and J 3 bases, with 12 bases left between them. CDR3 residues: CASSLDGGYEQYF. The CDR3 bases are TGTGCCAGCAGTCTAGACGGGGGCTACGAGCAGTACTTC. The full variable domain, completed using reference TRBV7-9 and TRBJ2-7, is DTGVSQNPRHKITKRGQNVTFRCDPISEHNRLYWYRQTLGQGPEFLTYFQNEAQLEKSRLLSDRFSAERPKGSFSTLEIQRTEQGDSAMYLCASSLDGGYEQYFGPGTRLTVT.

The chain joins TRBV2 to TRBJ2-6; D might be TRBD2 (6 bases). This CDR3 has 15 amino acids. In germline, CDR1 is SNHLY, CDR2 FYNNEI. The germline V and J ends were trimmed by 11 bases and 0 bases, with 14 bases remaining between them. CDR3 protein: CAGGTVDSGANVLTF. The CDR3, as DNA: TGTGCCGGGGGGACGGTCGACTCTGGGGCCAACGTCCTGACTTTC.

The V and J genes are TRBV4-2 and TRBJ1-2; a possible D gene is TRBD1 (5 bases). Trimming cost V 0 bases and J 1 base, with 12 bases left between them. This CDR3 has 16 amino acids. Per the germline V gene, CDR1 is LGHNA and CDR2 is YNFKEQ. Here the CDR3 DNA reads TGTGCCAGCAGCCAAGACCTAGGGGATTTTAACTATGGCTACACCTTC. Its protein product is CASSQDLGDFNYGYTF.

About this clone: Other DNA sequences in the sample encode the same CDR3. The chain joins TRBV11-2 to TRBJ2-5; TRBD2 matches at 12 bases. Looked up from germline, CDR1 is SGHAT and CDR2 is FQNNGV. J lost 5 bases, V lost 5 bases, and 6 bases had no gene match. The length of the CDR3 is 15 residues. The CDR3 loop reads CASSALAGGEETQYF. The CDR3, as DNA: TGTGCCAGCAGCGCTCTAGCGGGGGGGGAGGAGACCCAGTACTTC.

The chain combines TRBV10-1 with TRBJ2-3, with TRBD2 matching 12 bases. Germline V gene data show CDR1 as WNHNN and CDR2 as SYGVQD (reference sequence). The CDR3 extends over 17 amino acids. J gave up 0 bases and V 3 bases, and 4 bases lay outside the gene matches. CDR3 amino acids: CASSDTSGGPSTDTQYF. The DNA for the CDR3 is TGCGCCAGCAGTGACACTAGCGGGGGGCCCAGCACAGATACGCAGTATTTT.

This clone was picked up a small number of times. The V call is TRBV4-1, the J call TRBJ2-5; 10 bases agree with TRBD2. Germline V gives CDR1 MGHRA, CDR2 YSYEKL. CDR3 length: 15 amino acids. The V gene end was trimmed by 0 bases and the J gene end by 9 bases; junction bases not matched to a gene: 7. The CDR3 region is CASSQDWERGGSQYF. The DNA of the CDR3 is TGCGCCAGCAGCCAAGATTGGGAGCGGGGGGGCTCCCAGTACTTC.

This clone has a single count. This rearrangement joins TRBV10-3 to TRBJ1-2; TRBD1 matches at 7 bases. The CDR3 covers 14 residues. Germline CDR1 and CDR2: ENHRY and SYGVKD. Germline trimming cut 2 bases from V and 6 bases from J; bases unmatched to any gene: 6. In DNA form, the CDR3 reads TGTGCCATCAGTGAGGTAATCAGGGGGAATGGCTACACCTTC. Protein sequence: CAISEVIRGNGYTF.

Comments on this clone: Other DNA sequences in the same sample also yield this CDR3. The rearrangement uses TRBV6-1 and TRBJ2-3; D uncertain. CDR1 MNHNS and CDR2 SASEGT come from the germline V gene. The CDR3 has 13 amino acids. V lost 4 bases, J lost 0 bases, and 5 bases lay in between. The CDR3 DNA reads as TGTGCCAGCAGTGGGGGTAGCACAGATACGCAGTATTTT. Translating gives CASSGGSTDTQYF.

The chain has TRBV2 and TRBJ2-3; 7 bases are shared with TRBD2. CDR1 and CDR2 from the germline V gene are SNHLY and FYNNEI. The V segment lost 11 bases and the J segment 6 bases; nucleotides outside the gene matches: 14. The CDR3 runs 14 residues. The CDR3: CAGEVRGSMDTQYF. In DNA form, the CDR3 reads TGTGCCGGAGAGGTGCGGGGGAGCATGGATACGCAGTATTTT.

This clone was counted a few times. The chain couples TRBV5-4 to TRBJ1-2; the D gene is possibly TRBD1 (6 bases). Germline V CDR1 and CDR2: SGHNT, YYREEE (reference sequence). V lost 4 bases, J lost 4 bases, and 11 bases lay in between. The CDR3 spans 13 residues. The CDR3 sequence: CASSDQGFYGYTF. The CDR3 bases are TGTGCCAGCAGCGACCAGGGGTTCTATGGCTACACCTTC.

CDR3 in amino acids: CASGIGRQAYEQYF. The CDR3 DNA sequence: TGTGCCAGCGGAATCGGGAGACAGGCCTACGAGCAGTACTTC. The J gene is TRBJ2-7, the V gene TRBV13, with D perhaps matching TRBD1 or TRBD2 (6 bases each). Germline-derived CDR1 and CDR2 are PRHDT and FYEKMQ (reference sequence). Deletions cut 8 bases from V and 2 bases from J, with 16 bases between. This CDR3 has 14 amino acids. The full variable domain, its missing parts supplied by reference TRBV13 and TRBJ2-7, is AAGVIQSPRHLIKEKRETATLKCYPIPRHDTVYWYQQGPGQDPQFLISFYEKMQSDKGSIPDRFSAQQFSDYHSELNMSSLELGDSALYFCASGIGRQAYEQYFGPGTRLTVT.

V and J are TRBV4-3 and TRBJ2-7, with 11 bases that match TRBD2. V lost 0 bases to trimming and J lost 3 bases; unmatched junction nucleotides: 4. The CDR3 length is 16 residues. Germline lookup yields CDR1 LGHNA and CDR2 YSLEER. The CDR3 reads CASSQEATSGSYEQYF. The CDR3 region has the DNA TGCGCCAGCAGCCAAGAGGCCACTAGCGGGAGCTACGAGCAGTACTTC.